The 18 T cell receptor beta chains below were found in one sample sequenced in a study of cytomegalovirus exposure and HLA in healthy donors. The PCR used 60 Vbeta and 13 Jbeta primers. The repertoire was sequenced with immunoSEQ multiplex PCR; TCRdb's copy has only in-frame clones and lacks some. The sample records 150,000 to 200,000 clones, around 76% being singletons. Source material: PBMCs. The receptor source for this set is a man aged 30-40 years in good health and CMV-seronegative.

The CDR3 protein is CASSFSPDNSYEQYF. The CDR3 DNA is TGCGCCAGCAGCTTTTCCCCAGACAACTCCTACGAGCAGTACTTC. The chain links TRBV5-1 to TRBJ2-7; unclear D gene. Trimming removed 2 bases from V and 0 bases from J, with 12 bases in between. The CDR3 covers 15 residues. CDR1 and CDR2 from the germline V gene are SGHRS and YFSETQ.

V is TRBV6-1 and J is TRBJ1-1; 10 bases match TRBD1. V was clipped by 4 bases and J by 4 bases; unmatched bases: 9. CDR1 and CDR2 (germline): MNHNS, SASEGT. CDR3 length: 16 residues. The CDR3 DNA reads TGTGCCAGCAGTGTTCCGGGACAGGGGTTATCCACTGAAGCTTTCTTT. Translated: CASSVPGQGLSTEAFF.

The chain employs TRBV7-2 and TRBJ2-2; D may be TRBD2 (5 bases). V lost 6 bases and J lost 1, with 15 bases in between. CDR3 length: 16 amino acids. CDR1 is SGHTA, CDR2 FQGNSA, per germline. CDR3 DNA: TGTGCCAGCAGGTCAGGAGCGGAGGTGAACACCGGGGAGCTGTTTTTT. This encodes CASRSGAEVNTGELFF.

J is TRBJ2-4 and V is TRBV1; the D call of TRBD2 is as the table states it, not checked on the DNA. TRBV1 is shown as a pseudogene. The length of the CDR3 is 15 residues. The CDR3 coding sequence is TGCACCACTTCACTAGCGGCATGCGCCAAAAACATTCAGTACTTC. This translates into CTTSLAACAKNIQYF.

This rearrangement joins TRBV29-1 to TRBJ2-1; maybe TRBD2 (6 bases). This CDR3 contains 15 residues. Trimming removed 6 bases from V and 1 base from J, with 16 bases in between. Germline V gene data show CDR1 as SQVTM and CDR2 as ANQGSEA. Here the CDR3 DNA reads TGCAGCGTCCCTAAACCGACTAGTTCCTACAATGAGCAGTTCTTC. Protein sequence: CSVPKPTSSYNEQFF.

For the CDR3, the DNA is TGTGCCAGCACCACAGGGCCCGGAAACATTCAGTACTTC. Protein sequence: CASTTGPGNIQYF. The rearrangement uses TRBV14 and TRBJ2-4, with D perhaps TRBD1 (6 bases). CDR3 size: 13 residues. Between the trimmed V and J ends, which lost 7 bases and 6 bases, there was a span of 13 bases. The germline gives CDR1 SGHDN, CDR2 FVKESK.

The chain joins TRBV2 to TRBJ2-5; D is possibly TRBD1 (5 bases). Trimming took off 0 bases at V and 2 bases at J, with 10 bases between the two ends. CDR3 length equals 15 residues. The germline gives CDR1 SNHLY, CDR2 FYNNEI. CDR3 coding DNA: TGTGCCAGCAGTGAAGCTCGGACAATACAAGAGACCCAGTACTTC. Translation: CASSEARTIQETQYF.

This clone was seen only once. The chain has TRBV27 and TRBJ1-6; possible D gene TRBD1, 5 bases. The CDR3 length is 14 residues. Deletions cut 8 bases from V and 6 bases from J, with 14 bases between. In germline, CDR1 is MNHEY, CDR2 SMNVEV (reference sequence). This CDR3 reads CASQVGGTNSPLHF. CDR3 coding DNA: TGTGCCAGCCAGGTGGGGGGAACTAATTCACCCCTCCACTTT.

The CDR3 sequence: CAPRGWHEQYF. The CDR3 DNA follows: TGTGCCCCGAGGGGGTGGCACGAGCAGTACTTC. The rearrangement joins TRBV7-3 to TRBJ2-7; a possible D gene is TRBD1 (6 bases). Germline assignment: CDR1 SGHTA and CDR2 FQGTGA. The CDR3 has 11 amino acids. V dropped 11 bases and J dropped 5 bases, with 13 bases sitting between them.

Details on this clone: Other DNA sequences in this specimen translate into the identical CDR3. The V call is TRBV27, the J call TRBJ2-7; a possible D gene is TRBD1 (6 bases). From germline, CDR1 is MNHEY and CDR2 SMNVEV (reference sequence). Trimming left V 3 bases short and J 2 bases short, with 8 bases between. The CDR3 is 13 residues long. The CDR3 region has the DNA TGTGCCAGCAGTTTCGGACAGACCTACGAGCAGTACTTC. It specifies CASSFGQTYEQYF.

In this sample, this clone turned up a few times. V gene TRBV10-1 combines with J gene TRBJ1-2; D unresolved. Germline loops: CDR1 WNHNN, CDR2 SYGVQD (reference sequence). The CDR3 is 13 residues long. V was shortened by 6 bases and J by 5 bases, with 13 bases between the two germline ends. Written as DNA, the CDR3 is TGCGCCAGCAGCGACAACCCGGCGTATGGCTACACCTTC. Amino acid sequence: CASSDNPAYGYTF.

This clone has only a few counts. The gene calls are TRBV7-3 and TRBJ2-1, with 7 bases aligning to TRBD2. In germline, CDR1 is SGHTA, CDR2 FQGTGA. The junction had 4 bases not matched to a gene; V was cut back by 2 bases and J by 6 bases. CDR3 length: 14 residues. Here the CDR3 DNA reads TGTGCCAGCAGCTTAGGCGGGAGTATCAATGAGCAGTTCTTC. Translated: CASSLGGSINEQFF. Full variable domain (remainder filled in from reference TRBV7-3 and TRBJ2-1): GAGVSQTPSNKVTEKGKYVELRCDPISGHTALYWYRQSLGQGPEFLIYFQGTGAADDSGLPNDRFFAVRPEGSVSTLKIQRTERGDSAVYLCASSLGGSINEQFFGPGTRLTVL.

The J gene is TRBJ1-2, the V gene TRBV7-9; 10 bases fit TRBD1. Trimming removed 5 bases from V and 2 bases from J; junction bases left unmatched: 14. Germline V gene lookup returns CDR1 SEHNR and CDR2 FQNEAQ (reference sequence). The CDR3 is 18 residues long. The CDR3 nucleotides are TGTGCCAGCAGCCCCACGGCCGCCGGGACAGGGGAGAACTATGGCTACACCTTC. It yields the protein CASSPTAAGTGENYGYTF.

V is TRBV4-2 and J is TRBJ2-7; 8 bases agree with TRBD2. The CDR3 totals 17 residues. Germline V gene sequence: CDR1 LGHNA, CDR2 YNFKEQ. Trimming took 0 bases from V and 6 from J; bases not matched to a gene: 13. CDR3 amino acids: CASSQDQGSGRRSEQYF. CDR3 bases: TGTGCCAGCAGCCAAGATCAGGGAAGCGGGAGACGGTCCGAGCAGTACTTC.

CDR3 loop: CTSSPGVGETQYF. The CDR3 DNA is TGTACCAGCAGCCCCGGGGTTGGCGAGACCCAGTACTTC. The gene calls are TRBV7-2 and TRBJ2-5, with a tentative D call TRBD2 (5 bases). The germline V gene encodes CDR1 SGHTA and CDR2 FQGNSA. V dropped 5 bases and J dropped 5 bases, with 12 bases sitting between them. This CDR3 has 13 amino acids.

This clone showed up just once. V and J are TRBV5-4 and TRBJ2-7, with a tentative D call TRBD1 (6 bases). Trimming cost V 4 bases and J 0 bases, with 20 bases left between them. This CDR3 comprises 17 residues. Per germline, CDR1 SGHNT and CDR2 YYREEE (reference sequence). The DNA for the CDR3 is TGTGCCAGCAGCCGCACGGGACAACCGACGCGCTCCTACGAGCAGTACTTC. It translates to CASSRTGQPTRSYEQYF.

This chain uses TRBV19 with TRBJ2-7; TRBD1 matches at 8 bases. Trimming cost V 5 bases and J 2 bases; bases outside gene matches: 8. From germline, CDR1 is LNHDA and CDR2 SQIVND (reference sequence). CDR3 length: 15 residues. The CDR3 region is CASSHETGAPYEQYF. Written as DNA, the CDR3 is TGTGCCAGTAGTCACGAGACAGGGGCCCCCTACGAGCAGTACTTC.

This clone was detected once. The chain combines TRBV28 with TRBJ2-7, with TRBD1 identical over 9 bases. J lost 2 bases, V lost 4 bases, and 6 bases had no gene match. Germline CDR1 and CDR2: MDHEN and SYDVKM. The length of the CDR3 is 15 residues. The CDR3 DNA reads as TGTGCCAGCAGTTCAGGACAGGGGACCACCTACGAGCAGTACTTC. It is translated as CASSSGQGTTYEQYF.